This TCR beta chain was found in a study of T cell repertoires in cytomegalovirus infection. On the study more broadly: Well-studied HLA-B-restricted epitopes and recently identified HLA-C-restricted epitopes of CMV were both used in the study. Matching HLA type and CMV infection were both indicated by public TCR beta signatures. Whole-study results and caveats: Public TCR beta family frequency separated CMV-and-HLA carriers, including in an independent cohort. Dominating the ex vivo response were HLA-C-restricted CMV-specific TCR beta clonotypes.

Per germline, CDR1 LNHDA and CDR2 SQIVND (reference sequence). The CDR3 totals 13 residues. The germline V and J ends were trimmed by 5 bases and 6 bases, with 13 bases remaining between them. Using its own MiXCR run on the reads, TCRdb lists one record per CDR3 protein. The table records about 900,000 distinct CDR3 sequences, around 29% of them present only once. Of note for this clonotype: The antigen is not known.

The sample consisted of cultured CD8+ T cells from PBMCs, taken from culture after CMV antigen stimulation. The chain is built from TRBV19 and TRBJ1-1; a weak D match, TRBD1 (5 bases). The sequence derives from a human donor in good health (CMV status not recorded). Some clones in this sample may be carry-over from other donors' samples. The CDR3 loop reads CASSRRQMSEAFF. CDR3 in DNA: TGTGCCAGTAGTCGACGACAGATGTCTGAAGCTTTCTTT.